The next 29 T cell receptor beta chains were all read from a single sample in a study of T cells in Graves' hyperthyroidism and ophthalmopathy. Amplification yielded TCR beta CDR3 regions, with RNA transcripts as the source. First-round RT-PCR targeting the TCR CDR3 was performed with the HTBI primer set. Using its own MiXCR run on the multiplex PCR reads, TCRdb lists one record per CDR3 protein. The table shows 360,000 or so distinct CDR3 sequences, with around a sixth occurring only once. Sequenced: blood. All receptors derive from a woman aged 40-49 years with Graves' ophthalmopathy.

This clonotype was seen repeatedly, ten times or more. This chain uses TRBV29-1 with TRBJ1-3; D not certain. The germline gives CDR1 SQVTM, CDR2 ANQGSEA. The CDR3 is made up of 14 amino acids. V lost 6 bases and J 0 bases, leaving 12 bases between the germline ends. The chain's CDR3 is CSVAYSNSGNTIYF. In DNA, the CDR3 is TGCAGCGTAGCATACTCGAACTCTGGAAACACCATATATTTT. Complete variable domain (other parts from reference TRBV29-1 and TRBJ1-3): SAVISQKPSRDICQRGTSLTIQCQVDSQVTMMFWYRQQPGQSLTLIATANQGSEATYESGFVIDKFPISRPNLTFSTLTVSNMSPEDSSIYLCSVAYSNSGNTIYFGEGSWLTVV.

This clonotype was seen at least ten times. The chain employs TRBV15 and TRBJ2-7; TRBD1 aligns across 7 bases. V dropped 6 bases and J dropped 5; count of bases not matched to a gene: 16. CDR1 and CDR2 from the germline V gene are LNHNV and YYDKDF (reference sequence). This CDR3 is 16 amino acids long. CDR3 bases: TGTGCCACCAGTACGAACCTACAGGGGAGAAACGACGAGCAGTACTTC. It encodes CATSTNLQGRNDEQYF.

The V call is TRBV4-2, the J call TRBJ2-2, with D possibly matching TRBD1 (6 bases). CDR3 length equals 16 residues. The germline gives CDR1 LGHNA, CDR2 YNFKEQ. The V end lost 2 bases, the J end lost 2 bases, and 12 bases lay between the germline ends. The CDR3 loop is CASSQTGHINTGELFF. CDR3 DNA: TGTGCCAGCAGCCAAACGGGACACATAAACACCGGGGAGCTGTTTTTT.

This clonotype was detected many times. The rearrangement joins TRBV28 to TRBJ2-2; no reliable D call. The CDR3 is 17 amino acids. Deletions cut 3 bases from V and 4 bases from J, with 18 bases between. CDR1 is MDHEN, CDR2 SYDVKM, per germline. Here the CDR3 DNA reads TGTGCCAGCAGTTTGGGTTTTGGGAAACCAGCCACCGGGGAGCTGTTTTTT. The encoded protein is CASSLGFGKPATGELFF.

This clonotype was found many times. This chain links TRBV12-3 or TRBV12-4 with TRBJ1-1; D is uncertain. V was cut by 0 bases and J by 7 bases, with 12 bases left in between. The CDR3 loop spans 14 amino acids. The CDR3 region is CASSLAEGGNEAFF. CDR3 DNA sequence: TGTGCCAGCAGTTTAGCCGAAGGCGGTAATGAAGCTTTCTTT.

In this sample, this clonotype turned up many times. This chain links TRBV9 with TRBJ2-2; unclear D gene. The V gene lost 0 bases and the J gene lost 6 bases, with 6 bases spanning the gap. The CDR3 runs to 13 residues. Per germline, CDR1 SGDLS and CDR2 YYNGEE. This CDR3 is CASSVATSGELFF. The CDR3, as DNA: TGTGCCAGCAGCGTAGCTACTTCCGGGGAGCTGTTTTTT. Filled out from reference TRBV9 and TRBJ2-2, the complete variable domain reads DSGVTQTPKHLITATGQRVTLRCSPRSGDLSVYWYQQSLDQGLQFLIQYYNGEERAKGNILERFSAQQFPDLHSELNLSSLELGDSALYFCASSVATSGELFFGEGSRLTVL.

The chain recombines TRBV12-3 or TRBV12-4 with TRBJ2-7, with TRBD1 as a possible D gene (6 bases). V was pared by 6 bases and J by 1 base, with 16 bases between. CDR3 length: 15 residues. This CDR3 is CASSPQGGGSYEQYF. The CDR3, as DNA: TGTGCCAGCAGCCCACAGGGCGGCGGGTCCTACGAGCAGTACTTC.

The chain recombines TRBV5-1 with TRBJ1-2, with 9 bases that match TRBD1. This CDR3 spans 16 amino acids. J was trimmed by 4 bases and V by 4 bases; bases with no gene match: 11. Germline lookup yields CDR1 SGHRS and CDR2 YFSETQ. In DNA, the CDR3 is TGCGCCAGCAGCCCGCAGAGACAGGGGGTCGGCTATGGCTACACCTTC. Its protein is CASSPQRQGVGYGYTF.

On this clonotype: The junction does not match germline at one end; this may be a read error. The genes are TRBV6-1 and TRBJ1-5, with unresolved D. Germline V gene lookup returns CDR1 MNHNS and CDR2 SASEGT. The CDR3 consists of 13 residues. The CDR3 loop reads CASSIGPNQPQLF. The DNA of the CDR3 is TGTGCCAGCAGTATAGGGCCAAATCAGCCCCAGCTTTTT.

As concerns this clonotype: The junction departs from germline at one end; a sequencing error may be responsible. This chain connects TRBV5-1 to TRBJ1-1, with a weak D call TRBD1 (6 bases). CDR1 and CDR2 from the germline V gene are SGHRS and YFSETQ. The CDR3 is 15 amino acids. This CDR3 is CASSWTETMNTEASF. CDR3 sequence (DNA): TGCGCCAGCAGCTGGACAGAAACCATGAACACTGAAGCTTCCTTT.

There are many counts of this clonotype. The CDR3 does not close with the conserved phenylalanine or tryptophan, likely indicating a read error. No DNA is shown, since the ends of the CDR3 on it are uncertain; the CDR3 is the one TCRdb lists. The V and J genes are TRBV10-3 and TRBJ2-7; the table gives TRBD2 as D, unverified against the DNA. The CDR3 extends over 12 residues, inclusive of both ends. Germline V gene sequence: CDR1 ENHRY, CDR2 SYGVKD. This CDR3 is CAIRGLAGGPEI.

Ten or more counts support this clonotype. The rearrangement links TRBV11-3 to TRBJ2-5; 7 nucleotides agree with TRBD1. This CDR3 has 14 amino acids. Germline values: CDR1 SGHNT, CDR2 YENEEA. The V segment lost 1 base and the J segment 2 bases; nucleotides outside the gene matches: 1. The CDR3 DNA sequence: TGTGCCAGCAGCTTAGGGGGACAGCAAGAGACCCAGTACTTC. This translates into CASSLGGQQETQYF.

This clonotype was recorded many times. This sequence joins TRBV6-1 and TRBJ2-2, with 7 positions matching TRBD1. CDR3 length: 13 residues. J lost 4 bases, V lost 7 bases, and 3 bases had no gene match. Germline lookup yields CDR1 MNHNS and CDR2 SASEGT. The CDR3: CASKTGITGELFF. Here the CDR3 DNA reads TGTGCCAGCAAGACAGGGATCACCGGGGAGCTGTTTTTT.

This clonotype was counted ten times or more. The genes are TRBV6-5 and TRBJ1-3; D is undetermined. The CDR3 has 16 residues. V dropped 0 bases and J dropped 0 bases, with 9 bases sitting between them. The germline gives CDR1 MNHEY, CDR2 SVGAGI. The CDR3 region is CASSYSRAHSGNTIYF. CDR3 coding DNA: TGTGCCAGCAGTTACTCACGGGCGCACTCTGGAAACACCATATATTTT.

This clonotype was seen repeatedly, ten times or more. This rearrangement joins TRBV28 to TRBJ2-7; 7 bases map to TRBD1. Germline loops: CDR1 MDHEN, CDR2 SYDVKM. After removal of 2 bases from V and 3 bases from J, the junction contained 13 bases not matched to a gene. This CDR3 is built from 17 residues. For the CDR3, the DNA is TGTGCCAGCAGTTTAATCTTAGGGGGCAGGGGAGTCTACGAGCAGTACTTC. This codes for CASSLILGGRGVYEQYF.

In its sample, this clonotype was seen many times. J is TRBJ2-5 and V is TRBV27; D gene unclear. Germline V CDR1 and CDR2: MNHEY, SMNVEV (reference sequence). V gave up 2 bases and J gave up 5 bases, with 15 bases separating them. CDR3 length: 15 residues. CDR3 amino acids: CASSLRPAVLETQYF. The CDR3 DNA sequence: TGTGCCAGCAGTTTACGGCCAGCCGTGCTGGAGACCCAGTACTTC.

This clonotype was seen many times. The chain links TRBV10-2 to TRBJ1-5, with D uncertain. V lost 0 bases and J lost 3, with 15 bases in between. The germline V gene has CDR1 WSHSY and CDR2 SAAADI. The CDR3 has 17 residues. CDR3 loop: CASSESPYRLPNQPQHF. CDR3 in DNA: TGCGCCAGCAGTGAGTCTCCTTACCGGCTACCCAATCAGCCCCAGCATTTT.

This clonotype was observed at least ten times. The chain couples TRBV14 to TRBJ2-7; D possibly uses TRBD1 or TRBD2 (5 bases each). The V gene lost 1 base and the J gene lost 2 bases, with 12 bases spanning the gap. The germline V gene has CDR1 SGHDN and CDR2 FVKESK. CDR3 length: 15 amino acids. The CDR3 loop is CASSQALGPTYEQYF. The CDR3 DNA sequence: TGTGCCAGCAGCCAAGCCCTGGGACCCACCTACGAGCAGTACTTC. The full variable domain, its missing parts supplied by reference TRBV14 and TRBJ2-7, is EAGVTQFPSHSVIEKGQTVTLRCDPISGHDNLYWYRRVMGKEIKFLLHFVKESKQDESGMPNNRFLAERTGGTYSTLKVQPAELEDSGVYFCASSQALGPTYEQYFGPGTRLTVT.

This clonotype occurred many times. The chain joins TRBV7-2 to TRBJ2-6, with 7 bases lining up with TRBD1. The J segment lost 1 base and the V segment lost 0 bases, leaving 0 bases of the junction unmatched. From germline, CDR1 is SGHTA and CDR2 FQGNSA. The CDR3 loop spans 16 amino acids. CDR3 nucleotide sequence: TGTGCCAGCAGCTTAGCGACAGGGTCTGGGGCCAACGTCCTGACTTTC. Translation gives CASSLATGSGANVLTF.

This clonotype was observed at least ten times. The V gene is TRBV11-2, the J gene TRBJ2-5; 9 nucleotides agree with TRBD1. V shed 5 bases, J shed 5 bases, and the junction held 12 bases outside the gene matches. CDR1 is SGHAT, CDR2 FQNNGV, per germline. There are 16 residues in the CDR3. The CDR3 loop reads CASSAPGQGHVETQYF. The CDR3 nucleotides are TGTGCCAGCAGCGCGCCGGGACAGGGTCATGTGGAGACCCAGTACTTC.

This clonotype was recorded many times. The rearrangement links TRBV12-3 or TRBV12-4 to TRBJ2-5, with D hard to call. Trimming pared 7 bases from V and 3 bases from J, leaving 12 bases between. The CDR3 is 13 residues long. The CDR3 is CASTPSTKETQYF. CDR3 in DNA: TGTGCCAGCACCCCTTCCACTAAAGAGACCCAGTACTTC.

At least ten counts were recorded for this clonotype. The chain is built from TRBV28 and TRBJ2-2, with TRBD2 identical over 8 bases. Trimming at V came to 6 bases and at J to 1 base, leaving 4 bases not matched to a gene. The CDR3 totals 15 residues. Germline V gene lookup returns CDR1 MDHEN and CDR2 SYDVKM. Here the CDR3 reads CASRETSENTGELFF. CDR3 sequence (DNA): TGTGCCAGCAGAGAGACTAGCGAGAACACCGGGGAGCTGTTTTTT.

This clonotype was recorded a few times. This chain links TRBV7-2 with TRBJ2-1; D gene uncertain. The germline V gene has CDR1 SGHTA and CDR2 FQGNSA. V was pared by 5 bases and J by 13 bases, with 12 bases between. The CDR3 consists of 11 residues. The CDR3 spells CASSESVGQFF. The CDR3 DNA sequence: TGTGCCAGCAGCGAGTCGGTGGGACAGTTCTTC. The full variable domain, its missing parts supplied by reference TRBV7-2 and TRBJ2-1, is GAGVSQSPSNKVTEKGKDVELRCDPISGHTALYWYRQSLGQGLEFLIYFQGNSAPDKSGLPSDRFSAERTGGSVSTLTIQRTQQEDSAVYLCASSESVGQFFGPGTRLTVL.

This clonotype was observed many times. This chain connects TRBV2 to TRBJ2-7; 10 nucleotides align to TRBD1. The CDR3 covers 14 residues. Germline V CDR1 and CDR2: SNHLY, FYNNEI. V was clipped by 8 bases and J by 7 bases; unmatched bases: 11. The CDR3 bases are TGTGCCAGCGCGTTAGGGACAGGGGCTTGGGAGCAGTACTTC. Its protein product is CASALGTGAWEQYF.

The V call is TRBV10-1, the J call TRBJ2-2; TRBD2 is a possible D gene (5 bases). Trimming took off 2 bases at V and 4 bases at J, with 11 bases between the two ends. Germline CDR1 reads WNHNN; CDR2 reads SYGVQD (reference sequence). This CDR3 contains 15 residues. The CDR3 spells CASSERLAGTGELFF. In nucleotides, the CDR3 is TGCGCCAGCAGTGAGAGGCTAGCTGGCACCGGGGAGCTGTTTTTT.

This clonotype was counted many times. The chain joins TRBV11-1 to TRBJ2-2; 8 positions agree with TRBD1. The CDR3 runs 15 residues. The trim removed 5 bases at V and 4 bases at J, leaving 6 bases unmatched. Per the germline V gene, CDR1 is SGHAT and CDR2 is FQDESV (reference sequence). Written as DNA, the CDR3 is TGTGCCAGCAGCCCCACAGGGGGGAGCACCGGGGAGCTGTTTTTT. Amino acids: CASSPTGGSTGELFF.

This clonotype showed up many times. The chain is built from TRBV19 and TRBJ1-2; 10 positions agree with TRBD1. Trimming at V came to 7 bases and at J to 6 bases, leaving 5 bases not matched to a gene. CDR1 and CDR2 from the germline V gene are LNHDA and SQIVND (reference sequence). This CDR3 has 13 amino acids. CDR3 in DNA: TGTGCCAGTAATCCGGACAGGGGGAATGGCTACACCTTC. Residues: CASNPDRGNGYTF.

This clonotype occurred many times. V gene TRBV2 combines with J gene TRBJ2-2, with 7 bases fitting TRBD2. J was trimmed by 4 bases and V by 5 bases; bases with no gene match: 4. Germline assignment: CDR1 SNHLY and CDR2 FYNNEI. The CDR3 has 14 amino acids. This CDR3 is CASSRDYRTGELFF. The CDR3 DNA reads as TGTGCCAGCAGTAGGGACTACCGCACCGGGGAGCTGTTTTTT.

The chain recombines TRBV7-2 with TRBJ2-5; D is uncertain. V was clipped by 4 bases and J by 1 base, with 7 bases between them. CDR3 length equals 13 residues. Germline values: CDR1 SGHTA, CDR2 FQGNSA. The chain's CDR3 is CASSWAIQETQYF. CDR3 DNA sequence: TGTGCCAGCAGCTGGGCAATCCAAGAGACCCAGTACTTC.